This TCR beta chain was sequenced during a study of blood T cell repertoires in COVID-19. Study in general: In each case, the material was cDNA or gDNA derived from T cells, B-cell-depleted T cells, or PBMCs.

The protocol was immunoSEQ multiplex PCR, while the TCRdb copy is restricted to in-frame clones and leaves out a portion. The profile shows some 100,000 clones, around 80% of them singletons. Trimming shortened V by 8 bases and J by 5 bases, and 19 bases separated the two germline ends. Germline V gene data show CDR1 as MNHEY and CDR2 as SVGAGI. The CDR3 runs 15 residues. This TCR was sampled from a man aged 50-59 years with active or convalescent COVID-19. The sample taken for sequencing was peripheral blood. This chain uses TRBV6-5 with TRBJ2-1; tentatively, D is TRBD2 (6 bases). DNA of the CDR3: TGTGCCAGCGGTCGAACCGGGACTTGGAACAATGAGCAGTTCTTC. It translates to CASGRTGTWNNEQFF.